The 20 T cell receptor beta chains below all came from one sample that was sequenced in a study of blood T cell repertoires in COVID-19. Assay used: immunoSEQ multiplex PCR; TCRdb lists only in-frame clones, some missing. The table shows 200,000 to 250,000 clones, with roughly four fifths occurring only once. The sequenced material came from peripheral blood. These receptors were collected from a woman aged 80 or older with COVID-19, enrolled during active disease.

Written as DNA, the CDR3 is TGTGCCAGCAGAGGACAGGGGGTCACAGATACGCAGTATTTT. Its translation: CASRGQGVTDTQYF. The V gene is TRBV27, the J gene TRBJ2-3; 10 nucleotides line up with TRBD1. The CDR3 is made up of 14 amino acids. Germline V gene data show CDR1 as MNHEY and CDR2 as SMNVEV (reference sequence). V lost 6 bases, J lost 2 bases, and 2 bases stayed unmatched.

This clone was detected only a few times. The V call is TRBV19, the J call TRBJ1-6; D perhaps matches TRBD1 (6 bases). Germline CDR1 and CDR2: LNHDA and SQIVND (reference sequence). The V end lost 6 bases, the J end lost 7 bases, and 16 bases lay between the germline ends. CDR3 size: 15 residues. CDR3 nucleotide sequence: TGTGCCAGTAGATTGGCAGGGGTAGGGAATTCACCCCTCCACTTT. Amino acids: CASRLAGVGNSPLHF.

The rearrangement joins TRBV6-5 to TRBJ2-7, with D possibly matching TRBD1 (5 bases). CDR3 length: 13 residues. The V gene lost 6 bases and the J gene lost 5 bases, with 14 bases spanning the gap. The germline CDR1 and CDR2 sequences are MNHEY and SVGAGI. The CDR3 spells CASSPQGGNEQYF. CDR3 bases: TGTGCCAGCAGCCCCCAGGGCGGAAACGAGCAGTACTTC.

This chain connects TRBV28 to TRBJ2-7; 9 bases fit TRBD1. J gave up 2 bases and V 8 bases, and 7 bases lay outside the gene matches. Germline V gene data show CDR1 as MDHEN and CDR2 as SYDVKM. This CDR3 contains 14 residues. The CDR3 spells CASLPGQGPYEQYF. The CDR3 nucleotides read TGTGCCAGCCTGCCGGGACAGGGACCCTACGAGCAGTACTTC.

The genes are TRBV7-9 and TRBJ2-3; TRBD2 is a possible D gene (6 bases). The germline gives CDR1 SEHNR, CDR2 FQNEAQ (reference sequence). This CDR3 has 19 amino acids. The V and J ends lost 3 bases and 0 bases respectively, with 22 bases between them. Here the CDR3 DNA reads TGTGCCAGCAGCTTTCCCCTCTCGAGGGACTCTCCTAGCACAGATACGCAGTATTTT. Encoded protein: CASSFPLSRDSPSTDTQYF.

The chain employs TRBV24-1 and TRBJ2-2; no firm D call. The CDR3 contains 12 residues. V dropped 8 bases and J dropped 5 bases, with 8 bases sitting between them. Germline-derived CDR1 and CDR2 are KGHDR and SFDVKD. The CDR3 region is CATTIQTGELFF. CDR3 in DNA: TGTGCCACCACTATTCAAACCGGGGAGCTGTTTTTT.

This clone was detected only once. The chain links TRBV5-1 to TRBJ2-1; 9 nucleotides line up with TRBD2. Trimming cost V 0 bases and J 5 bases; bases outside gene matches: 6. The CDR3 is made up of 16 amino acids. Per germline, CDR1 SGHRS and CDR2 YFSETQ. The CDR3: CASSLAAVAGDNEQFF. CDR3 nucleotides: TGCGCCAGCAGCTTGGCCGCGGTAGCGGGGGACAATGAGCAGTTCTTC.

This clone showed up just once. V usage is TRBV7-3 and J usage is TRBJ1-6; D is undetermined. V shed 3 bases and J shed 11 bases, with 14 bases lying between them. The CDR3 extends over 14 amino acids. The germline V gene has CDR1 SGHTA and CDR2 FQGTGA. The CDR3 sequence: CASSLGGDWAPLHF. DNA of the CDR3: TGTGCCAGCAGCTTGGGAGGCGATTGGGCACCCCTCCACTTT.

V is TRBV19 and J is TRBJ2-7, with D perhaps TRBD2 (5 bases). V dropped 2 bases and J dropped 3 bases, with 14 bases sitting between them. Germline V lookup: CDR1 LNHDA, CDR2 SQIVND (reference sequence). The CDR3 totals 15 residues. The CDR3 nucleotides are TGTGCCAGTAGTATAAGTGGTAGCGACGGCTACGAGCAGTACTTC. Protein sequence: CASSISGSDGYEQYF.

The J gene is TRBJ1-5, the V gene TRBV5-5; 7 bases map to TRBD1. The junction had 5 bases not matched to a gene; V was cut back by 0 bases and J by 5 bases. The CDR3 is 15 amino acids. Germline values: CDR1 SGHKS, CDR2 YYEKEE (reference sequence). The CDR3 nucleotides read TGTGCCAGCAGCTTGGTAGGGGGCGCGGATCAGCCCCAGCATTTT. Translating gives CASSLVGGADQPQHF.

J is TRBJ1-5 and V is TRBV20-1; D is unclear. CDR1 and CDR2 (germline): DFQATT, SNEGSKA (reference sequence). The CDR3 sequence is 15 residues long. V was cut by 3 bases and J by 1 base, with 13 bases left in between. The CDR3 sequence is CSASLAQPSNQPQHF. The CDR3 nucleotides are TGCAGTGCTAGTCTTGCACAACCAAGCAATCAGCCCCAGCATTTT.

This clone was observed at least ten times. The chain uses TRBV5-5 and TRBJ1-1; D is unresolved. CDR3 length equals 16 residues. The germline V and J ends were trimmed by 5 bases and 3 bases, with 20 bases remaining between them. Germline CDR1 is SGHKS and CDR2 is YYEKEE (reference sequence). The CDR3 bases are TGTGCCAGCAGTTGGTCTGCGTTCGACACGTACACTGAAGCTTTCTTT. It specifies CASSWSAFDTYTEAFF. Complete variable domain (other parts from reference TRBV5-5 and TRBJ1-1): DAGVTQSPTHLIKTRGQQVTLRCSPISGHKSVSWYQQVLGQGPQFIFQYYEKEERGRGNFPDRFSARQFPNYSSELNVNALLLGDSALYLCASSWSAFDTYTEAFFGQGTRLTVV.

DNA for the CDR3: TGTGCCAGCAGAAGGGACAGGGGCACTGAAGCTTTCTTT. The encoded protein is CASRRDRGTEAFF. The rearrangement joins TRBV2 to TRBJ1-1; TRBD1 aligns across 10 bases. With 6 bases clipped from V and 4 bases from J, the junction kept 2 bases outside the gene matches. The CDR3 runs 13 residues. The germline CDR1 and CDR2 sequences are SNHLY and FYNNEI.

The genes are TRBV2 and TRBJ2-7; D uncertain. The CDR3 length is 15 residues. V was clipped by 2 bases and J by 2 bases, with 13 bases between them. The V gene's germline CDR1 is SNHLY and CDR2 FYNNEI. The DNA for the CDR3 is TGTGCCAGCAGTGAATCCCTGGGCAGAACCTACGAGCAGTACTTC. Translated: CASSESLGRTYEQYF.

The chain's CDR3 is CAISGDREARYGYTF. CDR3 nucleotide sequence: TGTGCCATCAGTGGGGACAGGGAAGCCCGCTATGGCTACACCTTC. The chain joins TRBV10-3 to TRBJ1-2; 9 bases fit TRBD1. The CDR3 contains 15 residues. Germline-derived CDR1 and CDR2 are ENHRY and SYGVKD. Trimming took 4 bases from V and 4 from J; bases not matched to a gene: 7.

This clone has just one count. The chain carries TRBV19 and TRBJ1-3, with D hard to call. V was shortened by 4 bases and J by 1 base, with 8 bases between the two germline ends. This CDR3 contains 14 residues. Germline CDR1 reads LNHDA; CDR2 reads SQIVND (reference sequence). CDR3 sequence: CASSNAGSGNTIYF. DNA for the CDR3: TGTGCCAGTAGTAATGCGGGATCTGGAAACACCATATATTTT.

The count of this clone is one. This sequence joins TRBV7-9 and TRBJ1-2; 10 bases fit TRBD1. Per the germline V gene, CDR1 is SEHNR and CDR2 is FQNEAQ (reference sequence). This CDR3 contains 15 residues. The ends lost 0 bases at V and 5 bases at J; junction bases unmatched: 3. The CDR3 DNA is TGTGCCAGCAGCTTAGCGGGACAGGGGATGTATGGCTACACCTTC. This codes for CASSLAGQGMYGYTF.

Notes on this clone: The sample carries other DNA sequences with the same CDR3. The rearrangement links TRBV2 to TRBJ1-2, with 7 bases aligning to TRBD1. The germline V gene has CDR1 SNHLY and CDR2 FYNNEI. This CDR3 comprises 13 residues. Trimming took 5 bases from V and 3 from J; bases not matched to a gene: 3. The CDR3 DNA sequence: TGTGCCAGCAGTCCCACAGGGGACTATGGCTACACCTTC. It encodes CASSPTGDYGYTF.

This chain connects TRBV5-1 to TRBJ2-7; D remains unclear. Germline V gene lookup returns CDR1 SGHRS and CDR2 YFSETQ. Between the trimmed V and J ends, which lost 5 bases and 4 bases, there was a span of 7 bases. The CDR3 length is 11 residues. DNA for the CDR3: TGCGCCAGCAGGCTTCAGTACGAGCAGTACTTC. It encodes CASRLQYEQYF.

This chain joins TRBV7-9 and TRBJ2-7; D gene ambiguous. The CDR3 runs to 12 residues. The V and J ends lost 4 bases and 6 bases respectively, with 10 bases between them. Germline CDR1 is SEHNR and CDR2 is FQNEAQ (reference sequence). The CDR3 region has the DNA TGTGCCAGCAGCTCCACGGGTTCCGAGCAGTACTTC. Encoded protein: CASSSTGSEQYF.